These 7 T cell receptor beta chains came from one sample sequenced in a study of blood T cells in healthy people across ages. The second PCR ran roughly 6 to 11 cycles with a sample-barcoded 5' primer and J-beta primers. TCRdb re-analysed the 5' RACE reads in MiXCR, keeping a single row per CDR3 protein. Altogether around 780,000 distinct CDR3 sequences are present, roughly 24% being singletons, with the ten largest covering about 3%. These same records also appear under a second study, on T cells of mothers and their children.

The sequenced sample consisted of blood. These receptors originate from a boy aged 5-17 years in good health.

The V and J genes are TRBV20-1 and TRBJ2-3, with 12 nucleotides matching TRBD2. This CDR3 has 17 amino acids. Trimming removed 5 bases from V and 4 bases from J; junction bases left unmatched: 13. Germline CDR1 DFQATT, CDR2 SNEGSKA (reference sequence). The CDR3 sequence: CSACLAGGPYFPDTQYF. The CDR3 DNA reads as TGCAGTGCTTGCCTAGCGGGGGGGCCGTATTTCCCAGATACGCAGTATTTT.

V gene TRBV25-1 combines with J gene TRBJ2-5; D unresolved. Matching the DNA end better, TRBJ2-7 makes the J call doubtful. The CDR3 contains 14 residues. Per the germline V gene, CDR1 is MGHDK and CDR2 is SYGVNS. The CDR3 DNA reads TGTGCCAGCAGTGGTGGCCTTCCGACCTACGAGCAGTACTTC. Translation: CASSGGLPTYEQYF.

J is TRBJ2-5 and V is TRBV6-1; D might be TRBD2 (5 bases). The DNA end lines up better with TRBJ2-1; the J call may be wrong. Germline V gene data show CDR1 as MNHNS and CDR2 as SASEGT. The CDR3 has 12 amino acids. The CDR3 nucleotides are TGTGCCAGCACTAGCATTCCCAATGAGCAGTTCTTC. Translation: CASTSIPNEQFF.

The rearrangement links TRBV27 to TRBJ2-2, with D possibly matching TRBD2 (8 bases). The ends were cut back, 7 bases at V and 9 bases at J, with 18 bases in the middle. This CDR3 region has 14 residues. Per the germline V gene, CDR1 is MNHEY and CDR2 is SMNVEV (reference sequence). The CDR3 DNA reads TGTGCCAGCAAGACGGGACTAGGGGGCTGGGAGCTGTTTTTT. The encoded protein is CASKTGLGGWELFF.

The rearrangement uses TRBV4-1 and TRBJ1-3; 8 bases align to TRBD1. Germline CDR1 and CDR2: MGHRA and YSYEKL. The CDR3 length is 16 residues. Germline trimming cut 1 base from V and 3 bases from J; bases unmatched to any gene: 5. Written as DNA, the CDR3 is TGCGCCAGCAGCCAAGGAGGCAGGGGGCGTGGAAACACCATATATTTT. Translation gives CASSQGGRGRGNTIYF.

This clonotype was seen more than once but under ten times. The chain uses TRBV12-3 or TRBV12-4 and TRBJ2-7; TRBD2 might be the D (5 bases). This CDR3 contains 14 residues. With 3 bases removed from V and 6 bases from J, the gap between germline ends came to 15 bases. This CDR3 reads CASSFSSAVVEQYF. The CDR3, as DNA: TGTGCCAGCAGTTTCAGTAGCGCGGTGGTCGAGCAGTACTTC.

The sample holds a few counts of this clonotype. V usage is TRBV12-3 or TRBV12-4 and J usage is TRBJ2-1, with 11 bases that match TRBD2. J lost 4 bases, V lost 2 bases, and 7 bases had no gene match. The length of the CDR3 is 17 residues. CDR3: CASSLFRTSGLYNEQFF. The CDR3 nucleotides read TGTGCCAGCAGTTTATTCCGGACTAGCGGGTTATACAATGAGCAGTTCTTC.